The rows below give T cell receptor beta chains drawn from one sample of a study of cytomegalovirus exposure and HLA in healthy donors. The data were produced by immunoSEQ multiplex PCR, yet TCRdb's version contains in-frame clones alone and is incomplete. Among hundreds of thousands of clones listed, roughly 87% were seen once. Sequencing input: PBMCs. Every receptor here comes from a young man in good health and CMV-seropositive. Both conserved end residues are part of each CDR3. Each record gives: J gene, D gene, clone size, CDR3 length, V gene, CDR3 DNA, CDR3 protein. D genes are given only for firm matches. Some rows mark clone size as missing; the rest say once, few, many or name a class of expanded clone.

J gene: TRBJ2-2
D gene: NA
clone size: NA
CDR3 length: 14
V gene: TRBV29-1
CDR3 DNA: TGCAGCGTTGTGGAGACAGGCCGTTACGGGGAGCTGTTTTTT
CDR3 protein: CSVVETGRYGELFF

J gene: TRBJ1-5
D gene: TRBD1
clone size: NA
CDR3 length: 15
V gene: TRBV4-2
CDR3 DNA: TGTGCCAGCAGCCAAGGCCGACAGGGGGATCAGCCCCAGCATTTT
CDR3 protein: CASSQGRQGDQPQHF

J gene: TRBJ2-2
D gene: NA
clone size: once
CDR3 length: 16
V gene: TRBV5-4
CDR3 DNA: TGTGCCAGCAGCTGGCCGGGGGAAGCGAACACCGGGGAGCTGTTTTTT
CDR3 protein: CASSWPGEANTGELFF

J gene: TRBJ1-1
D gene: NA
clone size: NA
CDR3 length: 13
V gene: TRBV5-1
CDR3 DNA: TGCGCCAGCAGCTTGGTCAGGGACACTGAAGCTTTCTTT
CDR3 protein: CASSLVRDTEAFF

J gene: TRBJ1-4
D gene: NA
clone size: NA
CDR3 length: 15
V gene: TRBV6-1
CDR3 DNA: TGTGCCAGCAGTGTATCCGGGGCAGCACATGAAAAACTGTTTTTT
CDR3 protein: CASSVSGAAHEKLFF

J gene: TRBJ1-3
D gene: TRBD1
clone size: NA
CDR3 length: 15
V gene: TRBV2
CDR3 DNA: TGTGCCAGGGGGACAGGGGCAGACTCTGGAAACACCATATATTTT
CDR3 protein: CARGTGADSGNTIYF

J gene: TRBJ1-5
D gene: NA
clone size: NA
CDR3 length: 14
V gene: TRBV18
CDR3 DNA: TGTGCCAGCTCACCAGGTTCAGACTCGCAGCCCCAGCATTTT
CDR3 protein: CASSPGSDSQPQHF

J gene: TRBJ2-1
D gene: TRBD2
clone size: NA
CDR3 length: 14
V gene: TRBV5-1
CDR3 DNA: TGCGCCAGCAGCAGCGGGGAACCCTACAATGAGCAGTTCTTC
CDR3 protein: CASSSGEPYNEQFF

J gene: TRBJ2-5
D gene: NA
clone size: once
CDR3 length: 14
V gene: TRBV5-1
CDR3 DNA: TGCGCCAGCAGCTCCGGAGGTGCAAGGGAGACCCAGTACTTC
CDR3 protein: CASSSGGARETQYF

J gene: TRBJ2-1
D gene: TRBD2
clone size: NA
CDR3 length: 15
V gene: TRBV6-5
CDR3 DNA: TGTGCCAGCAGCCAGACTAGCGGGGGGTGGGATGAGCAGTTCTTC
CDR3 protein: CASSQTSGGWDEQFF

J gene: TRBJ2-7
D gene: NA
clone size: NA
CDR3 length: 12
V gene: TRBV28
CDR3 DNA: TGTGCCTGCCGGACAGCGAACTACGAGCAGTACTTC
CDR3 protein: CACRTANYEQYF

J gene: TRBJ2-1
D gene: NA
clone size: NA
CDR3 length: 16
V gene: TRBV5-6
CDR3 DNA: TGTGCCAGCAGCTTGGATTTGGGGGGCTTTAACGATGAGCAGTTCTTC
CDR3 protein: CASSLDLGGFNDEQFF

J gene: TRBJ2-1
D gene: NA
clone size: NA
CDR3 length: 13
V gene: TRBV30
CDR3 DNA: TGTGCCGGTTCCGGGACCACCTACAATGAGCAGTTCTTC
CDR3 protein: CAGSGTTYNEQFF

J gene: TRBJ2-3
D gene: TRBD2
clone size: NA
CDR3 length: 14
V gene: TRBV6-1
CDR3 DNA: TGTGCCAGCAGCCTAGCGGGCACCACAGATACGCAGTATTTT
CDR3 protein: CASSLAGTTDTQYF

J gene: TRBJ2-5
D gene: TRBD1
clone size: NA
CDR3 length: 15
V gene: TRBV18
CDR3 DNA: TGTGCCAGCGCTACCGGGACAGGGGTAGGAGAGACCCAGTACTTC
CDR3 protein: CASATGTGVGETQYF

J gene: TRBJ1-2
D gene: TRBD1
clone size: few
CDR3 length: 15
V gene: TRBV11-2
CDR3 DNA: TGTGCCAGCAGCCCGAGGACGGGACAGGTACATGGCTACACCTTC
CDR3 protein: CASSPRTGQVHGYTF

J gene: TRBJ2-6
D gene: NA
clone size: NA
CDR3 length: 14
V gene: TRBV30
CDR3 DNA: TGTGCCTGGGGGGACGGAGTGGGGGCCAACGTCCTGACTTTC
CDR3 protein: CAWGDGVGANVLTF

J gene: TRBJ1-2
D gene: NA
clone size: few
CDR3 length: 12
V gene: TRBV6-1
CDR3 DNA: TGTGCAGCTAGCCGGCCGTCGGGCGGCTACACCTTC
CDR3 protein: CAASRPSGGYTF

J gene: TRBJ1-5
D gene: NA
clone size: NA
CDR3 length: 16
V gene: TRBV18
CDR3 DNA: TGTGCCAGCTCACCATCGCAGCCCTATAGCAATCAGCCCCAGCATTTT
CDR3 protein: CASSPSQPYSNQPQHF

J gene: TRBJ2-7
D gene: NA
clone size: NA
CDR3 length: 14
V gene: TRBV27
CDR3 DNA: TGTGCCAGCAGTTTAACTGGAAACTCCTACGAGCAGTACTTC
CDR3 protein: CASSLTGNSYEQYF

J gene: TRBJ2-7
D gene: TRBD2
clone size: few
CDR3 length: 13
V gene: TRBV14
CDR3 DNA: TGTGCCAGCAGCCCAGCGGGAGTCTACGAGCAGTACTTC
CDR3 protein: CASSPAGVYEQYF

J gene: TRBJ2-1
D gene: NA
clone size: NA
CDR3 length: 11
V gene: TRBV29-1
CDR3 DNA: TGCAGCACGGCGGACCTCAATGAGCAGTTCTTC
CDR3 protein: CSTADLNEQFF

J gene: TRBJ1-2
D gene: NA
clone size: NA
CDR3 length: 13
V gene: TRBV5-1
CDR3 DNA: TGCGCCAGCAGTGGAGGAGCTAACTATGGCTACACCTTC
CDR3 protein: CASSGGANYGYTF

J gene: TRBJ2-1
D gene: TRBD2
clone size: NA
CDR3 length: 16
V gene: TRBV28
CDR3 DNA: TGTGCCAGCAGTATCCGACTAGCCGGGTCCTACAATGAGCAGTTCTTC
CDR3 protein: CASSIRLAGSYNEQFF

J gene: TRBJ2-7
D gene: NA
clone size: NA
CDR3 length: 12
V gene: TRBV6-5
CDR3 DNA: TGTGCCAGCAGCCCCGCGCGGAGCGGGTGGTACTTC
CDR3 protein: CASSPARSGWYF

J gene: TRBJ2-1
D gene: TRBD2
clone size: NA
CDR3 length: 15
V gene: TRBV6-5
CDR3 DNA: TGTGCCAGCAGTCGTAGCGGGAGGGCCCTGTCTGAGCAGTTCTTC
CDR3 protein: CASSRSGRALSEQFF

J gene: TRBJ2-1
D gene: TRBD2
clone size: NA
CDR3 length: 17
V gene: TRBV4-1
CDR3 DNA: TGCGCCAGCAGCCAAGGTCGGCTAGCGGGATCCTCCGATGAGCAGTTCTTC
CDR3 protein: CASSQGRLAGSSDEQFF

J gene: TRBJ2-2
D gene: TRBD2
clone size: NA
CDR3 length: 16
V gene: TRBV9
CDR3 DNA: TGTGCCAGCAGCCCCCGACTAGCGGGAGACACCGGGGAGCTGTTTTTT
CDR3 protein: CASSPRLAGDTGELFF

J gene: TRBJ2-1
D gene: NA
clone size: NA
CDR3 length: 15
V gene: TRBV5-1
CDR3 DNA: TGCGCCAGCAGAAATAAGGTAGGGGTCGGCAATGAGCAGTTCTTC
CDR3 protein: CASRNKVGVGNEQFF

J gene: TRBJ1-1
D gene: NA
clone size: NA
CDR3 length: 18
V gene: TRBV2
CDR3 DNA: TGTGCCAGCAGCTTCTCGGGACGGTGGCTCAGGTGGGACACTGAAGCTTTCTTT
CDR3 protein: CASSFSGRWLRWDTEAFF

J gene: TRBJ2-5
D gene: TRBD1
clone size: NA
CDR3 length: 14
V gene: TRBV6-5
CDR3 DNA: TGTGCCAGCAGTGGTAGGGGGCATGGGGAGACCCAGTACTTC
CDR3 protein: CASSGRGHGETQYF

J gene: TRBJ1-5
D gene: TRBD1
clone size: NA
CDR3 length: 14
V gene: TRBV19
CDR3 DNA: TGTGCCAGTAGGGACAGGGACTGGGATCAGCCCCAGCATTTT
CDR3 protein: CASRDRDWDQPQHF

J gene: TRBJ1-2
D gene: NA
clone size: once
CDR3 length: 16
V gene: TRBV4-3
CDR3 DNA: TGCGCCAGCAGCCAAGATCCACCGGGCACAATGGGTGGCTACACCTTC
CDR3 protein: CASSQDPPGTMGGYTF

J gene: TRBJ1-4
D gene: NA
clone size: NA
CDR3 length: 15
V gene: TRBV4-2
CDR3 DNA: TGTGCCAGCAGCCAAGATTTGGGGTACCGGGAAAAACTGTTTTTT
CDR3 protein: CASSQDLGYREKLFF

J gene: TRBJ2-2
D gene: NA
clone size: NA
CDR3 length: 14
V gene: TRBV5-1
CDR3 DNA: TGCGCCAGCAGCTTGGGAGTGGGCACCGGGGAGCTGTTTTTT
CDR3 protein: CASSLGVGTGELFF

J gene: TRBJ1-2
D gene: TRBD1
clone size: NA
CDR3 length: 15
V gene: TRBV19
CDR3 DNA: TGTGCCAGTAGTCCCGGTGTAGGGGGCTTTCTTGGCTACACCTTC
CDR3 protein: CASSPGVGGFLGYTF

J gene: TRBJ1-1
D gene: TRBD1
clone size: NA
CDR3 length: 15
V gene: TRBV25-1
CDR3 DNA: TGTGCCAGCAGTGATACAGGACAGGGCGACACTGAAGCTTTCTTT
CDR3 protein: CASSDTGQGDTEAFF

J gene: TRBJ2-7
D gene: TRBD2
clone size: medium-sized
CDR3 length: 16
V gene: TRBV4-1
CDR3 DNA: TGCGCCAGCAGCCAATCCGGGACTAGCGTCTCCTACGAGCAGTACTTC
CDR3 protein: CASSQSGTSVSYEQYF

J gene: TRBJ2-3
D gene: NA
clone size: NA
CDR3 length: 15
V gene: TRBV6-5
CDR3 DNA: TGTGCCAGCACCCAGGGGTTTTTGGGAACAGATACGCAGTATTTT
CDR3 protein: CASTQGFLGTDTQYF

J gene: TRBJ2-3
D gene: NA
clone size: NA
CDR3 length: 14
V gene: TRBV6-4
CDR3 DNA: TGTGCCAGCAGAAGGAGTGCAACCACAGATACGCAGTATTTT
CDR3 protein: CASRRSATTDTQYF

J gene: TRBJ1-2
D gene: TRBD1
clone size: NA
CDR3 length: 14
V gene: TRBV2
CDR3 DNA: TGTGCCAGCAGTTTCCCGGGACAGGGGAATGGCTACACCTTC
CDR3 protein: CASSFPGQGNGYTF

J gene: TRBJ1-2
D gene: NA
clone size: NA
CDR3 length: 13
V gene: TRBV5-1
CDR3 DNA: TGCGCCAGCAGCCCTGACCGAAACTATGGCTACACCTTC
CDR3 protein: CASSPDRNYGYTF

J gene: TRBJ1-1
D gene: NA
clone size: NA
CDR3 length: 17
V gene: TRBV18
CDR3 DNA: TGTGCCAGCTCACCACCGGGCTCGTCGGGGAGGGACACTGAAGCTTTCTTT
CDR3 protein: CASSPPGSSGRDTEAFF

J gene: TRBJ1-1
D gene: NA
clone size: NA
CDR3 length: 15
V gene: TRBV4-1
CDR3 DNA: TGCGCCAGCAGCCAAGAGGACACAAGGAACACTGAAGCTTTCTTT
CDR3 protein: CASSQEDTRNTEAFF

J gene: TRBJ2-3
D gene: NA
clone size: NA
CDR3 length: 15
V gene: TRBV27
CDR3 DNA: TGTGCCAGCAGAAAAAGGACTTCCGGCACAGATACGCAGTATTTT
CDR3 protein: CASRKRTSGTDTQYF

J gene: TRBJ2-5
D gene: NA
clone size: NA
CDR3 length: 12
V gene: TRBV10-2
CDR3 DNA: TGCGCCAGCAGTGAAGGTCGGGAGACCCAGTACTTC
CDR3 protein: CASSEGRETQYF

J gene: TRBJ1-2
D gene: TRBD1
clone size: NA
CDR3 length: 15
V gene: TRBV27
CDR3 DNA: TGTGCCAGCAGTCCACTAGGACAGGGGTGGGGAGGCTACACCTTC
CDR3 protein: CASSPLGQGWGGYTF

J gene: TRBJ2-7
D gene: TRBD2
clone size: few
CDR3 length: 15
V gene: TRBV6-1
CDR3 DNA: TGTGCCAGCAGTGAATTAACGGGAGGGAGCGACGAGCAGTACTTC
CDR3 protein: CASSELTGGSDEQYF

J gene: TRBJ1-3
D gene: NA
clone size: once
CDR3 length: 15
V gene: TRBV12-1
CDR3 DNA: TGTGCCAGCAGCTTTGACCGCGACTCTGGAAACACCATATATTTT
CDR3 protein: CASSFDRDSGNTIYF

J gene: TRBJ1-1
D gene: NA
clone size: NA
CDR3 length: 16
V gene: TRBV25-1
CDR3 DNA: TGTGCCAGCAGTGAAAATCGGGGAAGGAGTTCCACTGAAGCTTTCTTT
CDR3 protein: CASSENRGRSSTEAFF

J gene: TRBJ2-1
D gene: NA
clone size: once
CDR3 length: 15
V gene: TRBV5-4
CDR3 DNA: TGTGCCAGCAGCTTCACCAGGGATCCCTACAATGAGCAGTTCTTC
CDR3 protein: CASSFTRDPYNEQFF

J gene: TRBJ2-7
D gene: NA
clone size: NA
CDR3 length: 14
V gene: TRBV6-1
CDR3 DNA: TGTGCCAGCAGTGAAGGATCCCGAGGGGGCGAGCAGTACTTC
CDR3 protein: CASSEGSRGGEQYF

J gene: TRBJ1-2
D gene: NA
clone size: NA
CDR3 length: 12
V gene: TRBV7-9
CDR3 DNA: TGTGCCAGCAGCTTATCGGCAGTAGGCTACACCTTC
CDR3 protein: CASSLSAVGYTF

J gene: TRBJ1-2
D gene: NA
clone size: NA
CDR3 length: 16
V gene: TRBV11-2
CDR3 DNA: TGTGCCAGCAGCCCGGTGGGGGACACCGCGAACTATGGCTACACCTTC
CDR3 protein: CASSPVGDTANYGYTF

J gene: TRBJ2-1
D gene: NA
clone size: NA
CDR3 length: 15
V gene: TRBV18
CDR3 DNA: TGTGCCAGCTCACCACGCCTAGACAGTGTCAATGAGCAGTTCTTC
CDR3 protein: CASSPRLDSVNEQFF

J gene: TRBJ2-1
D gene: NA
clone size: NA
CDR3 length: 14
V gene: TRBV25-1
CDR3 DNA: TGTGCCAGCAGCCAAGCCGGGACCCTCAATGAGCAGTTCTTC
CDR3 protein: CASSQAGTLNEQFF

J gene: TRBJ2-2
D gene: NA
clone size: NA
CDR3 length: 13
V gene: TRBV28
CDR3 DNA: TGTGCCAGCAGTTTAAGCATTACCGGGGAGCTGTTTTTT
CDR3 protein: CASSLSITGELFF